Presented here are 5 T cell receptor beta chains from one specimen sequenced in a study of T cell repertoires in cytomegalovirus infection. TCRdb itself ran the reads through MiXCR, one entry per CDR3 protein. The profile shows approximately 990,000 distinct CDR3 sequences, around 32% of them singletons. These receptors' targets are unknown. The sample here was cultured CD8+ T cells from PBMCs, taken from culture after CMV antigen stimulation. These receptor sequences come from a human donor in good health (CMV status not recorded). Some clones in this sample may be carry-over from other donors' samples.

This clonotype showed up just a few times. The gene calls are TRBV6-2 or TRBV6-3 and TRBJ1-1, with 8 bases that match TRBD1. Trimming at V came to 5 bases and at J to 3 bases, leaving 14 bases not matched to a gene. In germline, CDR1 is MNHEY, CDR2 SVGEGT. This CDR3 has 17 residues. CDR3 nucleotides: TGTGCCAGCAGTAAGCCAGGGGGCCTGTTTTATTACACTGAAGCTTTCTTT. The encoded protein is CASSKPGGLFYYTEAFF.

This clonotype occurred a few times. The V gene is TRBV28, the J gene TRBJ1-1, with 7 bases matching TRBD1. Germline V lookup: CDR1 MDHEN, CDR2 SYDVKM. The J segment lost 5 bases and the V segment lost 3 bases, leaving 12 bases of the junction unmatched. The length of the CDR3 is 16 residues. This CDR3 reads CASSFSWEGARTEAFF. CDR3 bases: TGTGCCAGCAGTTTTTCATGGGAGGGGGCGAGGACTGAAGCTTTCTTT.

This sequence joins TRBV28 and TRBJ2-7, with D perhaps TRBD1 (5 bases). This CDR3 region has 13 residues. Trimming took off 2 bases at V and 7 bases at J, with 12 bases between the two ends. Germline V lookup: CDR1 MDHEN, CDR2 SYDVKM. The CDR3: CASSLRAGREQYV. Here the CDR3 DNA reads TGTGCCAGCAGTTTACGGGCAGGGCGTGAGCAGTACGTC.

This clonotype has more than one count but fewer than ten. The V call is TRBV12-3 or TRBV12-4, the J call TRBJ2-1; 8 bases line up with TRBD2. V dropped 3 bases and J dropped 8; count of bases not matched to a gene: 6. The CDR3 totals 14 residues. The CDR3 DNA reads as TGTGCCAGCAGTTTCGGGGGGGCCTTTGATGAGCAGTTCTTC. Translated: CASSFGGAFDEQFF.

V gene TRBV15 combines with J gene TRBJ2-5; D is possibly TRBD1 (6 bases). The V and J ends lost 8 bases and 1 base respectively, with 17 bases between them. The CDR3 extends over 15 amino acids. The germline CDR1 and CDR2 sequences are LNHNV and YYDKDF (reference sequence). The chain's CDR3 is CATRAPAGAQETQYF. The CDR3 DNA follows: TGTGCCACCCGGGCCCCTGCAGGGGCCCAAGAGACCCAGTACTTC. Using reference TRBV15 and TRBJ2-5 for the parts outside the CDR3, the full variable domain is DAMVIQNPRYQVTQFGKPVTLSCSQTLNHNVMYWYQQKSSQAPKLLFHYYDKDFNNEADTPDNFQSRRPNTSFCFLDIRSPGLGDTAMYLCATRAPAGAQETQYFGPGTRLLVL.